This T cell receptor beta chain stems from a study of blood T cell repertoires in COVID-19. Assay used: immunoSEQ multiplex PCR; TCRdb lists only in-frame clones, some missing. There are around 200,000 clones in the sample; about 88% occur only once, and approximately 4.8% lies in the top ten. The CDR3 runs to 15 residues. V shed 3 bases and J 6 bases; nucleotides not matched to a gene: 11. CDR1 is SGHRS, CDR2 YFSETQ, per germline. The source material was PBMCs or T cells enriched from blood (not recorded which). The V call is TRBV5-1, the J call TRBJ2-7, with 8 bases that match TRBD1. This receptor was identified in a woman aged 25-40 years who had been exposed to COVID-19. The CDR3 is CASSSSGTGQGEQYF. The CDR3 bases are TGCGCCAGCAGCTCATCCGGGACAGGACAGGGCGAGCAGTACTTC.